One sample yielded the 5 T cell receptor beta chains listed below, sequenced in a study of T cells in severe cutaneous drug reactions. The iRepertoire multiplex PCR system with TCR subtype-specific primers built both bulk and single-cell libraries. No DNA is given; TCRdb re-called the multiplex PCR reads and lists each CDR3 protein once. Found here are 21,000 or so distinct CDR3 sequences; the top ten clones hold about 7.8%. The donors had carbamazepine-induced Stevens-Johnson syndrome or toxic epidermal necrolysis. The sample consisted of PBMCs. Receptor source: a human donor with toxic epidermal necrolysis, a severe cutaneous drug reaction.

The chain couples TRBV6-6 to TRBJ1-3; absent DNA, TCRdb's TRBD1 call cannot be checked. The CDR3 loop spans 16 amino acids. Germline V gene sequence: CDR1 MNHNY, CDR2 SVGAGI (reference sequence). The CDR3 loop is CASRRSGTGSGNTIYF.

The J gene is TRBJ2-7, the V gene TRBV4-3. The germline V gene has CDR1 LGHNA and CDR2 YSLEER. This CDR3 is 14 amino acids long. This chain's CDR3 is CASSQDLGAYEQYF.

J is TRBJ2-3 and V is TRBV4-3. Germline assignment: CDR1 LGHNA and CDR2 YSLEER. CDR3 length: 13 residues. CDR3 protein: CASSQFKGDTQYF.

This rearrangement joins TRBV29-1 to TRBJ2-7. This CDR3 has 13 residues. Germline V CDR1 and CDR2: SQVTM, ANQGSEA. The CDR3 loop is CSVGGGPWDEQYF.

This clonotype counts as medium-sized by frequency. The chain joins TRBV9 to TRBJ2-7; the D call of TRBD1 rests on TCRdb alone, since no DNA is present to check it. Germline-derived CDR1 and CDR2 are SGDLS and YYNGEE. There are 15 residues in the CDR3. CDR3 residues: CASSVAPGQSYEQYF. The whole variable domain, remainder taken from reference TRBV9 and TRBJ2-7, is DSGVTQTPKHLITATGQRVTLRCSPRSGDLSVYWYQQSLDQGLQFLIQYYNGEERAKGNILERFSAQQFPDLHSELNLSSLELGDSALYFCASSVAPGQSYEQYFGPGTRLTVT.